Listed below are T cell receptor beta chains from one sample, sequenced in a study of control samples from healthy donors and cancer patients. Method: immunoSEQ multiplex PCR; TCRdb's copy keeps in-frame clones and lacks some. The sample lists approximately 150,000 clones, approximately 88% occurring once. The sample consisted of blood. The receptors originated from a man younger than 45 in good health. The CDR3 runs from the conserved cysteine through the conserved F or W. The D gene is left open where the match is weak. Size tells how often a clone was seen (once, few, many) or the class of an expanded clone, and some rows leave it out.

D: NA; J: TRBJ2-7; V: TRBV25-1; size: NA; CDR3: CASSSDSGRANEQYF; DNA: TGTGCCAGCAGCTCGGATTCGGGACGCGCCAACGAGCAGTACTTC
D: NA; J: TRBJ1-6; V: TRBV15; size: once; CDR3: CATSTPGVYNSPLHF; DNA: TGTGCCACCAGCACCCCTGGGGTCTATAATTCACCCCTCCACTTT
D: TRBD1; J: TRBJ2-2; V: TRBV6-6; size: NA; CDR3: CASSLDRGSNTGELFF; DNA: TGTGCCAGCAGTCTGGACAGGGGCTCGAACACCGGGGAGCTGTTTTTT
D: NA; J: TRBJ2-7; V: TRBV7-2; size: NA; CDR3: CASSAAWVVGHEQYF; DNA: TGTGCCAGCAGCGCCGCCTGGGTTGTGGGCCACGAGCAGTACTTC
D: TRBD2; J: TRBJ2-7; V: TRBV7-9; size: NA; CDR3: CASSSGTIYEQYF; DNA: TGTGCCAGCAGCTCCGGGACTATCTACGAGCAGTACTTC
D: NA; J: TRBJ2-7; V: TRBV11-3; size: NA; CDR3: CASSPRSGSPYEQYF; DNA: TGTGCCAGCAGCCCTCGCTCCGGGAGTCCCTACGAGCAGTACTTC
D: NA; J: TRBJ2-1; V: TRBV6-2/TRBV6-3; size: NA; CDR3: CASSPALATEFF; DNA: TGTGCCAGCAGTCCAGCCCTAGCGACAGAGTTCTTC
D: TRBD2; J: TRBJ2-7; V: TRBV5-8; size: NA; CDR3: CASSSSGVIYEQYF; DNA: TGTGCCAGCAGTTCGAGCGGGGTGATCTACGAGCAGTACTTC
D: TRBD2; J: TRBJ2-3; V: TRBV5-1; size: NA; CDR3: CASSPGLATDTQYF; DNA: TGCGCCAGCAGCCCGGGACTAGCGACAGATACGCAGTATTTT
D: NA; J: TRBJ1-2; V: TRBV2; size: few; CDR3: CASSERESQVVGYTF; DNA: TGTGCCAGCAGTGAAAGGGAATCGCAAGTCGTAGGCTACACCTTC
D: NA; J: TRBJ1-1; V: TRBV11-3; size: NA; CDR3: CASSLDLVQSTEAFF; DNA: TGTGCCAGCAGCTTAGATCTGGTCCAGTCCACTGAAGCTTTCTTT
D: NA; J: TRBJ1-2; V: TRBV3-1/TRBV3-2; size: once; CDR3: CASSHVSGSIYGYTF; DNA: TGTGCCAGCAGCCATGTGTCGGGGTCAATCTATGGCTACACCTTC
D: TRBD2; J: TRBJ2-2; V: TRBV10-1; size: NA; CDR3: CASNYPRGDSGESGELFF; DNA: TGCGCCAGCAATTACCCTCGGGGGGACTCGGGGGAGAGCGGGGAGCTGTTTTTT
D: NA; J: TRBJ1-5; V: TRBV19; size: NA; CDR3: CASSKGWTLSQPQHF; DNA: TGTGCCAGTAGTAAAGGTTGGACTCTCAGCCAGCCCCAGCATTTT
D: TRBD1; J: TRBJ2-1; V: TRBV3-1/TRBV3-2; size: NA; CDR3: CASSQDKGQVNNEQFF; DNA: TGTGCCAGCAGCCAAGACAAGGGACAGGTGAATAATGAGCAGTTCTTC
D: TRBD1; J: TRBJ2-5; V: TRBV13; size: NA; CDR3: CASSLGKTGWTETQYF; DNA: TGTGCCAGCAGCTTGGGCAAGACAGGGTGGACAGAGACCCAGTACTTC
D: TRBD1; J: TRBJ2-7; V: TRBV2; size: NA; CDR3: CASSGDSRAYEQYF; DNA: TGTGCCAGCAGTGGGGACAGCCGAGCCTACGAGCAGTACTTC
D: NA; J: TRBJ2-3; V: TRBV4-1; size: NA; CDR3: CASSPSLMSRAQYF; DNA: TGCGCCAGCAGCCCTTCTCTTATGTCGCGGGCGCAGTATTTT
D: NA; J: TRBJ2-7; V: TRBV5-6; size: NA; CDR3: CASSFGGNEQYF; DNA: TGTGCCAGCAGCTTTGGAGGTAACGAGCAGTACTTC
D: NA; J: TRBJ2-1; V: TRBV11-1; size: NA; CDR3: CASSLAGWYNEQFF; DNA: TGTGCCAGCAGCTTGGCAGGGTGGTACAATGAGCAGTTCTTC
D: NA; J: TRBJ1-1; V: TRBV11-2; size: NA; CDR3: CASSLDSRHTEAFF; DNA: TGTGCCAGCAGCTTAGATTCCAGGCACACTGAAGCTTTCTTT
D: NA; J: TRBJ2-7; V: TRBV6-5; size: NA; CDR3: CASSYWQDNYEQYF; DNA: TGTGCCAGCAGTTACTGGCAGGACAACTACGAGCAGTACTTC
D: NA; J: TRBJ1-5; V: TRBV6-2/TRBV6-3; size: NA; CDR3: CASSSAAGRGDQPQHF; DNA: TGTGCCAGCAGTTCGGCCGCGGGTAGGGGCGATCAGCCCCAGCATTTT
D: NA; J: TRBJ1-2; V: TRBV5-6; size: NA; CDR3: CASSDLPGIYGYTF; DNA: TGTGCCAGCAGCGATTTACCAGGGATCTATGGCTACACCTTC
D: TRBD1; J: TRBJ2-1; V: TRBV6-2/TRBV6-3; size: NA; CDR3: CASSRTGEVYNEQFF; DNA: TGTGCCAGCAGCCGGACAGGGGAGGTCTACAATGAGCAGTTCTTC
D: NA; J: TRBJ1-2; V: TRBV30; size: NA; CDR3: CAWSVLAFYAF; DNA: TGTGCCTGGAGTGTACTGGCTTTCTATGCCTTC
D: NA; J: TRBJ1-2; V: TRBV18; size: NA; CDR3: CASSPSDSRGYTF; DNA: TGTGCCAGCTCACCATCCGATTCCCGCGGCTACACCTTC
D: NA; J: TRBJ2-2; V: TRBV3-1/TRBV3-2; size: NA; CDR3: CVSRGQGRGELFF; DNA: TGTGTCAGCAGAGGTCAGGGGCGCGGGGAGCTGTTTTTT
D: NA; J: TRBJ1-1; V: TRBV7-8; size: NA; CDR3: CASSPREGSTEAFF; DNA: TGTGCCAGCAGCCCCCGGGAGGGGAGTACTGAAGCTTTCTTT
D: TRBD1; J: TRBJ1-1; V: TRBV9; size: NA; CDR3: CASSEGTGMNTEAFF; DNA: TGTGCCAGCAGCGAGGGGACAGGAATGAACACTGAAGCTTTCTTT
D: TRBD1; J: TRBJ1-5; V: TRBV19; size: NA; CDR3: CASSAMDRGDNQPQHF; DNA: TGTGCCAGTAGTGCTATGGACAGGGGAGACAATCAGCCCCAGCATTTT
D: NA; J: TRBJ2-5; V: TRBV7-9; size: NA; CDR3: CASSSDGQETQYF; DNA: TGTGCCAGCAGCTCGGACGGCCAAGAGACCCAGTACTTC
D: TRBD2; J: TRBJ2-2; V: TRBV2; size: NA; CDR3: CASKETSGRTGELFF; DNA: TGTGCCAGCAAAGAGACTAGCGGGAGGACCGGGGAGCTGTTTTTT
D: TRBD1; J: TRBJ2-7; V: TRBV29-1; size: NA; CDR3: CSVLTGQNYEQYF; DNA: TGCAGCGTTTTGACGGGACAGAACTACGAGCAGTACTTC
D: NA; J: TRBJ2-7; V: TRBV5-1; size: few; CDR3: CASSSGGRLTANTYEQYF; DNA: TGCGCCAGCAGCTCCGGGGGTCGTCTGACAGCCAACACCTACGAGCAGTACTTC
D: TRBD2; J: TRBJ2-1; V: TRBV7-3; size: once; CDR3: CASSSTSGANNEQFF; DNA: TGTGCCAGCAGCTCGACTAGCGGGGCTAACAATGAGCAGTTCTTC
D: TRBD1; J: TRBJ1-3; V: TRBV7-8; size: NA; CDR3: CASSLRGQASGNTIYF; DNA: TGTGCCAGCAGCTTACGGGGACAGGCCTCTGGAAACACCATATATTTT
D: NA; J: TRBJ2-3; V: TRBV5-5; size: NA; CDR3: CASIPPPVHSRTDTQYF; DNA: TGTGCCAGCATTCCCCCCCCGGTCCATTCTAGGACAGATACGCAGTATTTT
D: NA; J: TRBJ2-3; V: TRBV7-2; size: NA; CDR3: CASSPWVLTDTQYF; DNA: TGTGCCAGCAGCCCCTGGGTTCTCACAGATACGCAGTATTTT
D: NA; J: TRBJ1-2; V: TRBV6-5; size: few; CDR3: CASRQTRYYGYTF; DNA: TGTGCCAGCAGACAAACCCGGTACTATGGCTACACCTTC
D: NA; J: TRBJ1-1; V: TRBV7-9; size: NA; CDR3: CASSLRGYVTFF; DNA: TGTGCCAGCAGCTTACGGGGTTATGTAACTTTCTTT
D: NA; J: TRBJ2-7; V: TRBV5-1; size: NA; CDR3: CASSWRTGGREYTYEQYF; DNA: TGCGCCAGCAGCTGGAGGACAGGCGGGCGGGAGTATACCTACGAGCAGTACTTC
D: NA; J: TRBJ2-7; V: TRBV12-3/TRBV12-4; size: NA; CDR3: CASSNYRSGEQYF; DNA: TGTGCCAGCAGTAACTACAGGTCCGGTGAGCAGTACTTC
D: TRBD1; J: TRBJ2-7; V: TRBV4-3; size: NA; CDR3: CASRKGAAGSYEQYF; DNA: TGCGCCAGCAGAAAGGGGGCAGCCGGCTCCTACGAGCAGTACTTC
D: NA; J: TRBJ1-5; V: TRBV11-2; size: NA; CDR3: CASSAERSNQPQHF; DNA: TGTGCCAGCAGCGCAGAAAGGAGCAATCAGCCCCAGCATTTT
D: TRBD2; J: TRBJ2-4; V: TRBV6-5; size: NA; CDR3: CASSTSGSKNIQYF; DNA: TGTGCCAGCAGTACTAGCGGTTCCAAAAACATTCAGTACTTC
D: NA; J: TRBJ2-1; V: TRBV6-5; size: NA; CDR3: CASSYPPLEQFF; DNA: TGTGCCAGCAGTTACCCCCCCCTTGAGCAGTTCTTC
D: TRBD1; J: TRBJ2-2; V: TRBV19; size: NA; CDR3: CASLPLRTGFTGELFF; DNA: TGTGCCAGTTTGCCCCTCCGGACAGGGTTTACCGGGGAGCTGTTTTTT
D: NA; J: TRBJ1-1; V: TRBV12-3/TRBV12-4; size: NA; CDR3: CASSYTNTEAFF; DNA: TGTGCCAGCAGTTACACGAACACTGAAGCTTTCTTT
D: TRBD1; J: TRBJ1-1; V: TRBV6-5; size: NA; CDR3: CASSRQGRTEAFF; DNA: TGTGCCAGCAGCCGACAGGGACGGACTGAAGCTTTCTTT
D: TRBD1; J: TRBJ1-5; V: TRBV18; size: NA; CDR3: CASGMGAGGPQTNQPQHF; DNA: TGTGCCAGCGGGATGGGGGCAGGGGGACCGCAAACCAATCAGCCCCAGCATTTT
D: NA; J: TRBJ2-7; V: TRBV29-1; size: NA; CDR3: CSVASRLSSYEQYF; DNA: TGCAGCGTTGCCTCACGGTTGAGCTCCTACGAGCAGTACTTC
D: TRBD2; J: TRBJ2-1; V: TRBV9; size: NA; CDR3: CASSVVAGAHNEQFF; DNA: TGTGCCAGCAGCGTAGTAGCGGGAGCTCACAATGAGCAGTTCTTC
D: NA; J: TRBJ2-7; V: TRBV3-1/TRBV3-2; size: NA; CDR3: CASSPRLVVIYEQYF; DNA: TGTGCCAGCAGCCCCCGACTAGTTGTGATCTACGAGCAGTACTTC
D: NA; J: TRBJ1-5; V: TRBV6-5; size: NA; CDR3: CASSYLRQGQPQHF; DNA: TGTGCCAGCAGTTACTTAAGGCAGGGTCAGCCCCAGCATTTT